This is a list of T cell receptor beta chains from one sample in a study of T cell changes during pregnancy in multiple sclerosis. Data came from immunoSEQ multiplex PCR; TCRdb stores just in-frame clones and leaves some out. The sample includes over 60,000 clones, about 93% of them seen just once. Sequencing used peripheral blood, obtained in the first trimester of pregnancy. These receptors originate from a female donor with multiple sclerosis, enrolled in a pregnancy study. Each CDR3 is given with its conserved first and last residue. The D gene is left open where the match is weak. Clone size, where shown, is once, few, many, or a class for clones that have expanded.

D	V	J	size	CDR3	DNA
TRBD1	TRBV5-5	TRBJ1-1	once	CASSLFHIQGGTEAFF	TGTGCCAGCAGCTTATTCCACATACAGGGGGGGACTGAAGCTTTCTTT
NA	TRBV2	TRBJ2-7	few	CASSERLAGYEQYF	TGTGCCAGCAGTGAACGGTTAGCTGGTTACGAGCAGTACTTC
NA	TRBV5-4	TRBJ1-1	NA	CASSFEGGSGTEAFF	TGTGCCAGCAGCTTTGAAGGGGGAAGTGGCACTGAAGCTTTCTTT
NA	TRBV4-3	TRBJ2-7	NA	CASSQDAGAVEEQYF	TGCGCCAGCAGCCAAGATGCGGGGGCGGTTGAAGAGCAGTACTTC
NA	TRBV7-2	TRBJ2-7	NA	CASSLLYEQYF	TGTGCCAGCAGCTTACTCTACGAGCAGTACTTC
TRBD1	TRBV4-1	TRBJ2-7	NA	CASSLAGQGIKYEQYF	TGCGCCAGCAGCCTAGCGGGACAGGGGATCAAGTACGAGCAGTACTTC
NA	TRBV2	TRBJ1-2	NA	CASSQTGFGGYTF	TGTGCCAGCAGCCAAACAGGGTTTGGTGGCTACACCTTC
NA	TRBV18	TRBJ1-4	NA	CASSQGRGYEKLFF	TGTGCCAGCTCTCAGGGAAGAGGATATGAAAAACTGTTTTTT
NA	TRBV7-8	TRBJ1-3	NA	CASSSGLRSGNTIYF	TGTGCCAGCAGCTCGGGACTTCGCTCTGGAAACACCATATATTTT
NA	TRBV27	TRBJ1-5	NA	CASSFGAANQPQHF	TGTGCCAGCAGTTTTGGGGCAGCTAATCAGCCCCAGCATTTT
TRBD2	TRBV7-9	TRBJ2-3	NA	CASSLALAGGSDTQYF	TGTGCCAGCAGCTTAGCGCTCGCGGGAGGGTCTGATACGCAGTATTTT
NA	TRBV11-3	TRBJ1-1	NA	CASSSSTGLNTEAFF	TGTGCCAGCAGCTCCTCTACAGGGCTGAACACTGAAGCTTTCTTT
TRBD1	TRBV5-1	TRBJ2-7	NA	CASSTGQGYEQYF	TGCGCCAGCAGCACGGGACAGGGGTACGAGCAGTACTTC
NA	TRBV19	TRBJ1-5	NA	CASSYSSNQPQHF	TGTGCCAGTAGTTACAGTAGCAATCAGCCCCAGCATTTT
TRBD1	TRBV6-6	TRBJ2-2	NA	CASSYPKGQGAGELFF	TGTGCCAGCAGTTACCCGAAGGGACAGGGGGCCGGGGAGCTGTTTTTT
NA	TRBV30	TRBJ2-7	once	CAWSLPYEQYF	TGTGCCTGGAGTCTCCCCTACGAGCAGTACTTC
TRBD1	TRBV7-9	TRBJ2-5	NA	CASSLRGGSRGETQYF	TGTGCCAGCAGCTTAAGAGGGGGCTCCCGAGGAGAGACCCAGTACTTC
NA	TRBV30	TRBJ1-2	NA	CAWSDNRVYGYTF	TGTGCCTGGAGTGATAACCGGGTCTATGGCTACACCTTC
NA	TRBV10-3	TRBJ2-7	NA	CAISEPTSLTTYEQYF	TGTGCCATCAGTGAGCCGACAAGCTTAACCACCTACGAGCAGTACTTC
TRBD2	TRBV27	TRBJ2-3	NA	CASRGLEDTDTQYF	TGTGCCAGCAGGGGACTAGAGGACACAGATACGCAGTATTTT
NA	TRBV7-9	TRBJ1-4	NA	CASSLISGGNEKLFF	TGTGCCAGCAGCTTAATATCGGGGGGTAATGAAAAACTGTTTTTT
NA	TRBV7-9	TRBJ2-1	NA	CASSPTPHGGGSDNEQFF	TGTGCCAGCAGCCCAACCCCGCACGGGGGAGGTTCTGACAATGAGCAGTTCTTC
NA	TRBV19	TRBJ1-1	NA	CASSISNRNTEAFF	TGTGCCAGTAGTATAAGTAACAGGAACACTGAAGCTTTCTTT
NA	TRBV9	TRBJ1-2	many	CASSVLGHSYGYTF	TGTGCCAGCAGCGTACTGGGACATAGCTATGGCTACACCTTC
TRBD1	TRBV10-3	TRBJ2-2	NA	CAIRGDREATGELFF	TGTGCCATCAGAGGGGACAGGGAGGCCACCGGGGAGCTGTTTTTT
NA	TRBV6-6	TRBJ2-1	NA	CASSYSDTHNEQFF	TGTGCCAGCAGTTACTCGGACACCCACAATGAGCAGTTCTTC
NA	TRBV7-3	TRBJ2-3	NA	CASSPRDRNRQYF	TGTGCCAGCAGCCCCCGTGACAGGAACCGGCAGTATTTT
TRBD1	TRBV6-5	TRBJ2-1	NA	CASRIGQGNHEQFF	TGTGCCAGCAGGATAGGACAGGGCAACCATGAGCAGTTCTTC
NA	TRBV4-2	TRBJ1-5	NA	CASSQGYSQPQHF	TGTGCCAGCAGCCAAGGATATAGTCAGCCCCAGCATTTT
TRBD1	TRBV6-5	TRBJ1-2	NA	CASRSGTGFNYGYTF	TGTGCCAGCAGATCCGGGACAGGATTTAACTATGGCTACACCTTC
TRBD1	TRBV10-1	TRBJ2-1	once	CASSSNPGQVPSRRVSYNEQFF	TGCGCCAGCAGTAGCAATCCGGGACAGGTTCCCTCCCGCCGTGTTTCCTACAATGAGCAGTTCTTC
NA	TRBV7-2	TRBJ2-2	NA	CASRRSADTGELFF	TGTGCCAGCAGGAGGTCGGCTGACACCGGGGAGCTGTTTTTT
TRBD2	TRBV6-1	TRBJ2-1	NA	CASSEWMAGGYNEQFF	TGTGCCAGCAGTGAATGGATGGCGGGAGGCTACAATGAGCAGTTCTTC